This is a list of T cell receptor beta chains from one sample in a study of blood T cell repertoires in COVID-19. The data were produced by immunoSEQ multiplex PCR, yet TCRdb's version contains in-frame clones alone and is incomplete. The data contain roughly 230,000 clones, 80% to 85% of them seen just once; the ten biggest clones take up less than 5.5%. Sequencing was carried out using peripheral blood. The receptor set was obtained from a man aged 50 to 60 with active or convalescent COVID-19. Both conserved end residues are trimmed from each CDR3.

v_gene: TRBV6-5
j_gene: TRBJ1-5
CDR3aa: ASARGGANQPQH

v_gene: TRBV25-1
j_gene: TRBJ2-5
CDR3aa: ASSLQGVFEETQY

v_gene: TRBV5-5
j_gene: TRBJ2-7
CDR3aa: ASSAGTLSSYEQY

v_gene: TRBV6-2/TRBV6-3
j_gene: TRBJ2-5
CDR3aa: ASSYSGRAGGRETQY

v_gene: TRBV29-1
j_gene: TRBJ1-2
CDR3aa: SVKGQEYGYT

v_gene: TRBV29-1
j_gene: TRBJ1-4
CDR3aa: SAQGAVGEKLF

v_gene: TRBV4-2
j_gene: TRBJ2-3
CDR3aa: ASSQGGGSGHTDTQY

v_gene: TRBV18
j_gene: TRBJ2-5
CDR3aa: ASSPQNSQETQY

v_gene: TRBV7-8
j_gene: TRBJ2-1
CDR3aa: ASSLFGGSSYNEQF

v_gene: TRBV7-2
j_gene: TRBJ1-1
CDR3aa: ASSFGAQGYTEAF

v_gene: TRBV9
j_gene: TRBJ1-3
CDR3aa: ASSVGGGTGNTIY